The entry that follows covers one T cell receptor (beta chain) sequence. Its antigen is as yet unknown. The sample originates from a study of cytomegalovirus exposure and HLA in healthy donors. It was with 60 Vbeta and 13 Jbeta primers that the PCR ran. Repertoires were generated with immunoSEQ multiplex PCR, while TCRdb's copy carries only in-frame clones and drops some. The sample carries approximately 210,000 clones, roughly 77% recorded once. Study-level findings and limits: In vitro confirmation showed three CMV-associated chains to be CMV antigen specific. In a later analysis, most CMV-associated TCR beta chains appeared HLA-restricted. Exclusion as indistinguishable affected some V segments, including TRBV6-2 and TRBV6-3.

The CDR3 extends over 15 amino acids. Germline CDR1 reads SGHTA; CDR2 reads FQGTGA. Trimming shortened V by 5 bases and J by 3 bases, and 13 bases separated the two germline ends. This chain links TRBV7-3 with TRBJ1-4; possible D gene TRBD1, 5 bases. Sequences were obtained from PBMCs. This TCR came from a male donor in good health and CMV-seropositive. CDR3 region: CASSLIPGPNEKLFF. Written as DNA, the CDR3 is TGTGCCAGCAGCCTAATCCCAGGGCCTAATGAAAAACTGTTTTTT.